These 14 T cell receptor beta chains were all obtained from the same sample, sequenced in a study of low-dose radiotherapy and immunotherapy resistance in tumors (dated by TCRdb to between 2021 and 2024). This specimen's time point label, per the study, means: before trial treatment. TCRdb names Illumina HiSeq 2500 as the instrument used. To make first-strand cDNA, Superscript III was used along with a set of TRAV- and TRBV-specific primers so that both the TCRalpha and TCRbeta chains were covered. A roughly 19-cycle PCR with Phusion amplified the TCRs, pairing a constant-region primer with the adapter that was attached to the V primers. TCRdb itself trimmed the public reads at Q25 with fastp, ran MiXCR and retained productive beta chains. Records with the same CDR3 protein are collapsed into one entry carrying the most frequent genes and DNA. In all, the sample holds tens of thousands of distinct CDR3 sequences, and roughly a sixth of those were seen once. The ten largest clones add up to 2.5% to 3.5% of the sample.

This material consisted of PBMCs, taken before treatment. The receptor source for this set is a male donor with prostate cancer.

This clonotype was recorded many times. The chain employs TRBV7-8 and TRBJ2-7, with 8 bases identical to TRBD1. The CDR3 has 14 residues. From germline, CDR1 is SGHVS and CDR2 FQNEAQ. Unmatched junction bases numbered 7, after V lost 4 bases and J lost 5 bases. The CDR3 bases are TGTGCCAGCAGCTCGGACAGGGTTGAGAACGAGCAGTACTTC. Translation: CASSSDRVENEQYF.

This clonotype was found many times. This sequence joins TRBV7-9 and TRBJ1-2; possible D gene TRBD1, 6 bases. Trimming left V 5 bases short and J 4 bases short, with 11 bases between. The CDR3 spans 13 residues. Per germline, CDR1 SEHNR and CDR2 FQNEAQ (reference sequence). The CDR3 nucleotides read TGTGCCAGCAGCCGAGGACAGTTCTATGGCTACACCTTC. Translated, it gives CASSRGQFYGYTF.

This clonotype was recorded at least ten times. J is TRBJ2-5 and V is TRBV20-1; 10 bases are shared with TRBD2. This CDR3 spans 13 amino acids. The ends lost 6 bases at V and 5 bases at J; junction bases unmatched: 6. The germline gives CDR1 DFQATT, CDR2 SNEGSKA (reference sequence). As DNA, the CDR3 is TGCAGTGCCGAGCGGGGGGGTGATGAGACCCAGTACTTC. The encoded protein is CSAERGGDETQYF.

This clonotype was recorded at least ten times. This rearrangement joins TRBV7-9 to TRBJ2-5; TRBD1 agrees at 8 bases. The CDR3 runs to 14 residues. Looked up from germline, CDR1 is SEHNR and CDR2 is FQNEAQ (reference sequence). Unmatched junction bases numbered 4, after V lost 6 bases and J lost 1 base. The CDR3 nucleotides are TGTGCCAGCAGAGAACAGGGGGTCCAAGAGACCCAGTACTTC. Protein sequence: CASREQGVQETQYF.

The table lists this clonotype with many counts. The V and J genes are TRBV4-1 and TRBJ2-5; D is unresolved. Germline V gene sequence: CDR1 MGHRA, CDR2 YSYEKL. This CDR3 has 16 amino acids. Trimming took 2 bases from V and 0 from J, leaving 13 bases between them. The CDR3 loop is CASSQPSHGDQETQYF. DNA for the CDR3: TGCGCCAGCAGCCAACCGTCCCATGGGGACCAAGAGACCCAGTACTTC.

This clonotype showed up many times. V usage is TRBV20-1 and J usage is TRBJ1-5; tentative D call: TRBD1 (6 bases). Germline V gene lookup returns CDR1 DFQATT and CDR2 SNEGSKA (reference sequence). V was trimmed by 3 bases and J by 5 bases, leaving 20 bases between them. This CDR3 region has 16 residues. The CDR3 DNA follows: TGCAGTGCTAGGGAACCGGGACAAAAGGTTCATCAGCCCCAGCATTTT. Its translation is CSAREPGQKVHQPQHF.

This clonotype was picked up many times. As DNA, the CDR3 is TGTGCCAGCAGCCAAGTTTACGGACAGTATAATGAAAAACTGTTTTTT. Its protein product is CASSQVYGQYNEKLFF. V gene TRBV14 combines with J gene TRBJ1-4, with D maybe TRBD1 (6 bases). This CDR3 is 16 amino acids long. Germline V gene sequence: CDR1 SGHDN, CDR2 FVKESK. V was trimmed by 1 base and J by 4 bases, leaving 13 bases between them.

The DNA for the CDR3 is TGTGCCAGCAGTGAAGCCCTGGGGAACACCGGGGAGCTGTTTTTT. It specifies CASSEALGNTGELFF. The chain recombines TRBV2 with TRBJ2-2; D unclear. Germline V CDR1 and CDR2: SNHLY, FYNNEI. This CDR3 has 15 amino acids. V lost 0 bases and J 1 base, leaving 6 bases between the germline ends.

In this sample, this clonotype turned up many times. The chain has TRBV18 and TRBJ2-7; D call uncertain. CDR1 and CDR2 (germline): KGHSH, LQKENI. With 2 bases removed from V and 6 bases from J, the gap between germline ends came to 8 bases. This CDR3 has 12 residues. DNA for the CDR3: TGTGCCAGCTCACCAGGTGGTCCCGAGCAGTACTTC. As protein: CASSPGGPEQYF.

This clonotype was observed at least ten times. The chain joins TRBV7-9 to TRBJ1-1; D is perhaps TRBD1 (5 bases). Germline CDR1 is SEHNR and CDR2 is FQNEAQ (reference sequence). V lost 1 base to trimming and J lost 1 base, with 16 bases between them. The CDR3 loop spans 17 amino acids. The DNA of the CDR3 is TGTGCCAGCAGCTTAGGCCCCAGGGTCGGGAAGAACACTGAAGCTTTCTTT. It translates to CASSLGPRVGKNTEAFF.

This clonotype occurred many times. In DNA form, the CDR3 reads TGTGCCAGCAGTTTTGGGACCTCTGGGATGGACAAAAACATTCAGTACTTC. Its translation: CASSFGTSGMDKNIQYF. This chain joins TRBV6-2 or TRBV6-3 and TRBJ2-4; D may correspond to TRBD1 or TRBD2 (5 bases each). V lost 4 bases, J lost 3 bases, and 19 bases lay in between. This CDR3 comprises 17 residues. Germline-derived CDR1 and CDR2 are MNHEY and SVGEGT.

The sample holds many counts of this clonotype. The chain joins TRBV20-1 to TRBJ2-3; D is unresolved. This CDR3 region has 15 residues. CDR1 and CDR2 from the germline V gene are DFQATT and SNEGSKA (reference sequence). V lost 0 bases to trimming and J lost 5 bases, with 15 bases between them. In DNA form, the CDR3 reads TGCAGTGCTAGAGATCCTTTTGGCGGAAGAGATACGCAGTATTTT. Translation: CSARDPFGGRDTQYF.

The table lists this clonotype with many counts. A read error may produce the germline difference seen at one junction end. The CDR3 coding sequence is TGTGCCAGCAGCGAAGGCAGGGGGAGAATTGAGCAGTTCTTC. Residues: CASSEGRGRIEQFF. The chain is built from TRBV6-1 and TRBJ2-1; 7 bases are shared with TRBD1. CDR1 and CDR2 (germline): MNHNS, SASEGT. The CDR3 has 14 amino acids.

CDR3 protein: CASSLPRGPVHEQYF. The CDR3 nucleotides are TGTGCCAGCAGCTTACCCAGGGGTCCTGTACACGAGCAGTACTTC. The chain uses TRBV7-2 and TRBJ2-7; TRBD1 might be the D (6 bases). V lost 2 bases to trimming and J lost 5 bases, with 16 bases between them. The germline CDR1 and CDR2 sequences are SGHTA and FQGNSA. This CDR3 comprises 15 residues. The whole variable domain, remainder taken from reference TRBV7-2 and TRBJ2-7, is GAGVSQSPSNKVTEKGKDVELRCDPISGHTALYWYRQSLGQGLEFLIYFQGNSAPDKSGLPSDRFSAERTGGSVSTLTIQRTQQEDSAVYLCASSLPRGPVHEQYFGPGTRLTVT.